The present TCR beta chain was sequenced within a study of cytomegalovirus exposure and HLA in healthy donors. Per the germline V gene, CDR1 is LNHDA and CDR2 is SQIVND (reference sequence). J was trimmed by 4 bases and V by 3 bases; bases with no gene match: 6. The CDR3 runs to 15 residues. This clone was seen once. The PCR contained 60 Vbeta and 13 Jbeta primers. Generated by immunoSEQ multiplex PCR, the TCRdb table keeps only in-frame clones and is missing some. The sample holds about 140,000 clones, 77% seen once. The receptor's source is a female donor in good health and CMV-seronegative. Sequences were obtained from PBMCs. The J gene is TRBJ2-7, the V gene TRBV19; 10 positions agree with TRBD2. The chain's CDR3 is CASSMRLAGAYEQYF. CDR3 DNA: TGTGCCAGTAGTATGAGGCTAGCGGGAGCTTACGAGCAGTACTTC.